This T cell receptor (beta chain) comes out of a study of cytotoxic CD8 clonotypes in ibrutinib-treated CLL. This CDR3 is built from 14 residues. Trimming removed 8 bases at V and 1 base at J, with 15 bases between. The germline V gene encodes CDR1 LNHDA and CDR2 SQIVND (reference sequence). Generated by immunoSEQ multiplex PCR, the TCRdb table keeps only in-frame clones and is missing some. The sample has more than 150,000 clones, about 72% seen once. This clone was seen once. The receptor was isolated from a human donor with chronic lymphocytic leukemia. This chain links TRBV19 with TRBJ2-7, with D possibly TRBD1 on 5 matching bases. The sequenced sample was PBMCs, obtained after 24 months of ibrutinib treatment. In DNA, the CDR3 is TGTGCCAGTCGAATACAGGTTAATTCCTACGAGCAGTACTTC. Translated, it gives CASRIQVNSYEQYF.